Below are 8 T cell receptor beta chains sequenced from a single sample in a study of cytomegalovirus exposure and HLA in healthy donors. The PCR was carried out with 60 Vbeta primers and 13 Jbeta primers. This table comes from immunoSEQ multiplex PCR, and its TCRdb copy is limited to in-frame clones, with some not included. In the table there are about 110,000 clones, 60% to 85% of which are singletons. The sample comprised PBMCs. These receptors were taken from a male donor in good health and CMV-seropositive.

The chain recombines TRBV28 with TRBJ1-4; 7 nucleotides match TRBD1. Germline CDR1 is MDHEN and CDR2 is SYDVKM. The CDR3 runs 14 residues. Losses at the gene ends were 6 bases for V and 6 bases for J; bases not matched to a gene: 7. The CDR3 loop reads CASREGTVHEKLFF. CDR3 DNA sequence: TGTGCCAGCAGAGAGGGGACAGTTCATGAAAAACTGTTTTTT.

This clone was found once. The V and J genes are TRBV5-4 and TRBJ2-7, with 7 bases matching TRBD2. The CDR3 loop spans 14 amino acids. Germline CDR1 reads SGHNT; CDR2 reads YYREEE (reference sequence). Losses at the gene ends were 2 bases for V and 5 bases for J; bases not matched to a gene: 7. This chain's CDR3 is CASSLSGGDHEQYF. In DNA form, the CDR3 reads TGTGCCAGCAGCTTATCGGGGGGAGATCACGAGCAGTACTTC.

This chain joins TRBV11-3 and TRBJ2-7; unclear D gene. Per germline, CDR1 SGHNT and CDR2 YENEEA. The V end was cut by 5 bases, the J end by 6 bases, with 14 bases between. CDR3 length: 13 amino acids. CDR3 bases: TGTGCCAGCAGCCAAGAAGATGGCCTCGAGCAGTACTTC. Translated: CASSQEDGLEQYF.

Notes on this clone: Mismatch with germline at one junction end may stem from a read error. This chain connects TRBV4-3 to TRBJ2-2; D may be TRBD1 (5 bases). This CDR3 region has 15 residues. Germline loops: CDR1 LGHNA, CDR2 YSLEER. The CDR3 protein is CASSQAGMYTGELFF. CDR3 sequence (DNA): TGCGCCAGCAGTCAAGCAGGGATGTACACCGGGGAGCTGTTTTTT.

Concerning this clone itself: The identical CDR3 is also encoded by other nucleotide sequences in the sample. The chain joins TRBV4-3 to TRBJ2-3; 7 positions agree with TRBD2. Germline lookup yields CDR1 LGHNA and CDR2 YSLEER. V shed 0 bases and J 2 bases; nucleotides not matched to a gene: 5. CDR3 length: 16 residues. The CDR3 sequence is CASSQEPGGLTDTQYF. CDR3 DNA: TGCGCCAGCAGCCAAGAACCGGGAGGTCTCACAGATACGCAGTATTTT.

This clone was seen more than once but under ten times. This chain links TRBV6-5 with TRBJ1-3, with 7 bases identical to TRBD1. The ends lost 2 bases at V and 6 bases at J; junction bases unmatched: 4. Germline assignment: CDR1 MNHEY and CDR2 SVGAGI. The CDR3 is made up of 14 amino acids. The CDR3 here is CASSYGTGENTIYF. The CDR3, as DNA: TGTGCCAGCAGTTACGGCACAGGGGAAAACACCATATATTTT.

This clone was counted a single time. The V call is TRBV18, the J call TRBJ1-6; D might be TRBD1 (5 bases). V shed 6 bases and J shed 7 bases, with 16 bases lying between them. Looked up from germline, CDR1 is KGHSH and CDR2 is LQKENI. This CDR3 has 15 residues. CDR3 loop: CASSPGPRGNSPLHF. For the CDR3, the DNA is TGTGCCAGCTCCCCCGGCCCCCGGGGGAATTCACCCCTCCACTTT.

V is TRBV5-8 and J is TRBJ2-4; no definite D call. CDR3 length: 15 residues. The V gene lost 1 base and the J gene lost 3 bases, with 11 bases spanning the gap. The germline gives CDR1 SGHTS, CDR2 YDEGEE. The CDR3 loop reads CASSLWPGSKNIQYF. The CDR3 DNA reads TGTGCCAGCAGCTTGTGGCCAGGTAGCAAAAACATTCAGTACTTC.